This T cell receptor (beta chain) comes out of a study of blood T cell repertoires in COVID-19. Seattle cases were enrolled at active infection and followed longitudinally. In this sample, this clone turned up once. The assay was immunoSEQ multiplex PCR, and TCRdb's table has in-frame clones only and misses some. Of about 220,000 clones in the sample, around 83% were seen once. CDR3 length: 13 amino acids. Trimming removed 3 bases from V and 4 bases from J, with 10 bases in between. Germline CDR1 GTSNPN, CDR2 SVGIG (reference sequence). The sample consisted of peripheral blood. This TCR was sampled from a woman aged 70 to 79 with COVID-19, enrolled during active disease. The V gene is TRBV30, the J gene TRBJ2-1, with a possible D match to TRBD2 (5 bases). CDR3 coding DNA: TGTGCCTGGAGATCGGACTCTTACAATGAGCAGTTCTTC. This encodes CAWRSDSYNEQFF.